This note documents a single T cell receptor (beta chain) sequence. As yet, its antigen is unknown. Through a sample-barcoded 5' primer and a J-beta primer mix, a second PCR was run for roughly 6 to 12 cycles. Any given sample supplied a minimum of 3 million CDR3-containing paired-end reads. Via MiXCR, TCRdb re-called the 5' RACE reads, giving one row per CDR3 protein. The data contain about 1.8 million distinct CDR3 sequences, roughly 49% of them singletons. This entry is derived from a study of blood T cells in healthy people across ages. Study results and limitations: A greater number of naive CD4+ cells and higher diversity distinguished long-lived donors from aged donors. Diversity figures derived from one million T cells were judged to underestimate the true value.

The V end was cut by 0 bases, the J end by 1 base, with 22 bases between. CDR1 is DFQATT and CDR2 is SNEGSKA in the germline V gene (reference sequence). CDR3 length: 19 residues. Sample donors were healthy Caucasian individuals that came from Russia, aged roughly 6 to 95. The V call is TRBV20-1, the J call TRBJ2-1; the D gene is possibly TRBD2 (6 bases). This TCR derives from a woman aged 40 to 50 in good health. The specimen sequenced was blood. CDR3 in DNA: TGCAGTGCTAGAGATGGGGGTAGGGAGACTAGTCGGTCCTACAATGAGCAGTTCTTC. Its protein is CSARDGGRETSRSYNEQFF.